What follows are 2 T cell receptor beta chains derived from one specimen sequenced in a study of OX40 agonist ivuxolimab in advanced cancers. The table came from immunoSEQ multiplex PCR; TCRdb's copy has only in-frame clones and leaves some out. In the table there are 91,000 or so clones, about nine tenths of which are singletons. Sample: CD4+ or CD8+ T cells sorted from blood, taken in a trial of the OX40 agonist ivuxolimab. The receptor source for this set is an adult with an advanced solid tumor such as melanoma, head and neck, liver or kidney cancer.

V usage is TRBV29-1 and J usage is TRBJ1-5, with a possible D match to TRBD1 (5 bases). The germline gives CDR1 SQVTM, CDR2 ANQGSEA. CDR3 length: 14 residues. V was clipped by 6 bases and J by 5 bases, with 17 bases between them. CDR3 in amino acids: CSVRVGTGDQPQHF. For the CDR3, the DNA is TGCAGCGTGAGGGTCGGGACGGGGGATCAGCCCCAGCATTTT. Based on the CDR3 plus reference TRBV29-1 and TRBJ1-5, the full variable domain is SAVISQKPSRDICQRGTSLTIQCQVDSQVTMMFWYRQQPGQSLTLIATANQGSEATYESGFVIDKFPISRPNLTFSTLTVSNMSPEDSSIYLCSVRVGTGDQPQHFGDGTRLSIL.

V gene TRBV5-1 combines with J gene TRBJ1-1; 9 bases are shared with TRBD1. The germline CDR1 and CDR2 sequences are SGHRS and YFSETQ. The CDR3 is 17 residues long. V was pared by 5 bases and J by 0 bases, with 11 bases of the junction left unmatched. CDR3 region: CASSPGQGAVMNTEAFF. As DNA, the CDR3 is TGCGCCAGCAGTCCGGGACAGGGCGCCGTTATGAACACTGAAGCTTTCTTT.